In this sample, the clone carrying this T cell receptor (beta chain) turned up many times. Antigen unknown. This entry comes from a study of Graves' ophthalmopathy and Graves' hyperthyroidism. General study results and limits: Blood also harbored most expanded thyroid clonotypes above 0.001 frequency. Sensitivity reached less than 71% and specificity approximately 72% when the model predicted ophthalmopathy progression.

The study excluded patients with other autoimmune diseases, uncontrolled infections, pregnancy or lactation. Per germline, CDR1 LGHDT and CDR2 YNNKEL (reference sequence). This CDR3 region has 14 residues. The V end was cut by 2 bases, the J end by 6 bases, with 14 bases between. The authors amplified TCR beta CDR3 regions from RNA transcripts. First-round RT-PCR relied on HTBI primers, and a second-round multiplex PCR came next. Via MiXCR, TCRdb re-called the multiplex PCR reads, giving one row per CDR3 protein. The data contain approximately 150,000 distinct CDR3 sequences, roughly 36% of them singletons.

The sequenced material came from peripheral blood. The chain recombines TRBV3-1 with TRBJ2-7, with D possibly being TRBD1 (6 bases). The source is a man aged 30 to 45 with Graves' ophthalmopathy. The CDR3, as DNA: TGTGCCAGCAGCCAACTTCAGGGGAAGGGCGAGCAGTACTTC. Translation: CASSQLQGKGEQYF.